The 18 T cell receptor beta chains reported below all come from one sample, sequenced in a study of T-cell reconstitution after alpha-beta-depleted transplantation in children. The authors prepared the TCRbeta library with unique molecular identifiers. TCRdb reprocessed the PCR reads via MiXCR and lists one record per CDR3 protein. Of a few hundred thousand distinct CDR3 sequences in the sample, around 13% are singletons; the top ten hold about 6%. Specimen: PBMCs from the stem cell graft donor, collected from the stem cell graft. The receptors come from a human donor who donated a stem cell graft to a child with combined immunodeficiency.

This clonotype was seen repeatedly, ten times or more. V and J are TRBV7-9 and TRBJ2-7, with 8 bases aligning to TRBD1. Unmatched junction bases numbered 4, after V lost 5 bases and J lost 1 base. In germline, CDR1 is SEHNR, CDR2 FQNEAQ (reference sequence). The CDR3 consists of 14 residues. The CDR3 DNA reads TGTGCCAGCAGCCCCAGGGACAGGTCCTACGAGCAGTACTTC. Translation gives CASSPRDRSYEQYF.

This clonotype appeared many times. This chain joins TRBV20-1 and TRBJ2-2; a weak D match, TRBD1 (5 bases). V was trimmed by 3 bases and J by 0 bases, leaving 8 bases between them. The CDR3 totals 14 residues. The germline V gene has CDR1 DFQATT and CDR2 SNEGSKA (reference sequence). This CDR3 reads CSASQGANTGELFF. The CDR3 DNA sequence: TGCAGTGCTAGCCAGGGCGCGAACACCGGGGAGCTGTTTTTT.

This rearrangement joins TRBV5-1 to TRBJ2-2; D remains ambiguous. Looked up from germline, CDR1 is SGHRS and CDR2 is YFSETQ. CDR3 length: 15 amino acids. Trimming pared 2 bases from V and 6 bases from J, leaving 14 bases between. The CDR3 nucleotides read TGCGCCAGCAGCTTTTCGTGGGAACTGTCCGGGGAGCTGTTTTTT. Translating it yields CASSFSWELSGELFF.

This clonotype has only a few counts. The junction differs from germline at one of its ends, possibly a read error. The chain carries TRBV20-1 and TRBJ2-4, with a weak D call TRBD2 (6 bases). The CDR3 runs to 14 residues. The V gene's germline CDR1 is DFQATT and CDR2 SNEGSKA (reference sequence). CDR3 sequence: CSARRSGLSGIQNF. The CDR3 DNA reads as TGCAGTGCTAGGCGCAGCGGGCTGAGTGGCATTCAGAACTTC.

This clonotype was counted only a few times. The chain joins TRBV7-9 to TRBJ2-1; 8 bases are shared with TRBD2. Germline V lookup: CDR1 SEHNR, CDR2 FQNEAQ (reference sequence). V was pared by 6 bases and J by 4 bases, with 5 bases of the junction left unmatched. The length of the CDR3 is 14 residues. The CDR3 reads CASSTGLGYNEQFF. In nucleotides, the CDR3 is TGTGCCAGCAGTACGGGACTAGGGTACAATGAGCAGTTCTTC.

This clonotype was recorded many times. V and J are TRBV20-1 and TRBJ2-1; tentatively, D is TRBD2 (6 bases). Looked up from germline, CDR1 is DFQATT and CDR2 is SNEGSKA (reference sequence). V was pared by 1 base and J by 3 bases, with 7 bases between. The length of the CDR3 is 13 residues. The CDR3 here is CSARGTNYNEQFF. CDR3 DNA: TGCAGTGCTAGAGGGACTAACTACAATGAGCAGTTCTTC.

Written as DNA, the CDR3 is TGTGCCAGCAGACGAAGCGGGAGGGCGGAGACCCAGTACTTC. Encoded protein: CASRRSGRAETQYF. This sequence joins TRBV12-3 or TRBV12-4 and TRBJ2-5; TRBD2 matches at 10 bases. Trimming took 6 bases from V and 5 from J; bases not matched to a gene: 6. This CDR3 region has 14 residues.

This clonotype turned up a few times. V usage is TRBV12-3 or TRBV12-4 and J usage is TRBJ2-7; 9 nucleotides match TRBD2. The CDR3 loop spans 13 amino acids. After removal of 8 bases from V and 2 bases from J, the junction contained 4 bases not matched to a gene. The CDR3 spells CASGGGGAYEQYF. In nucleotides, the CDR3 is TGTGCCAGCGGCGGCGGGGGGGCCTACGAGCAGTACTTC.

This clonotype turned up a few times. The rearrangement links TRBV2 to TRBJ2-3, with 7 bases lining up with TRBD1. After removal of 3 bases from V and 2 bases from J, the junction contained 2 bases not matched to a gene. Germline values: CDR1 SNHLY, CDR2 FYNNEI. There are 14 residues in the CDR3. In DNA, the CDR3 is TGTGCCAGCAGTGAGGGACAGCACACAGATACGCAGTATTTT. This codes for CASSEGQHTDTQYF. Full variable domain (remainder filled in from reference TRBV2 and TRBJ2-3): EPEVTQTPSHQVTQMGQEVILRCVPISNHLYFYWYRQILGQKVEFLVSFYNNEISEKSEIFDDQFSVERPDGSNFTLKIRSTKLEDSAMYFCASSEGQHTDTQYFGPGTRLTVL.

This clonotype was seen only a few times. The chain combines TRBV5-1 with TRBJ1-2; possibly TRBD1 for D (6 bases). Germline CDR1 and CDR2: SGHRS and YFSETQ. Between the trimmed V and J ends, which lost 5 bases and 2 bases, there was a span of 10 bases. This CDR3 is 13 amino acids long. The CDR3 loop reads CASRSGQNYGYTF. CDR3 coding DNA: TGCGCCAGCAGATCGGGACAAAACTATGGCTACACCTTC.

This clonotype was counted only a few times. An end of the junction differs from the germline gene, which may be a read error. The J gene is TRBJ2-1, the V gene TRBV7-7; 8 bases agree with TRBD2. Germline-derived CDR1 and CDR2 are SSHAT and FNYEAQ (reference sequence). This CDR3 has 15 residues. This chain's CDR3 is CASSPERGRYNEQFF. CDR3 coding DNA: TGTGCTAGCAGCCCTGAGCGGGGGCGCTACAATGAGCAGTTCTTC.

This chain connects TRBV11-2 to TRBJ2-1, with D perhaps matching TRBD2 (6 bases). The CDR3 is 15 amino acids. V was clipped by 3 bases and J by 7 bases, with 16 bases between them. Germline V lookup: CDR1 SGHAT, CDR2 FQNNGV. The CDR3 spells CASSFSAGSGNEQFF. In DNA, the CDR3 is TGTGCCAGCAGCTTTAGCGCCGGGAGCGGAAATGAGCAGTTCTTC.

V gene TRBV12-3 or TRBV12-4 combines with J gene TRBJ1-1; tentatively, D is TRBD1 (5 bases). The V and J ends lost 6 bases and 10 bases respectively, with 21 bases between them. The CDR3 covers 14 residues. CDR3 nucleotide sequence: TGTGCCAGCAGCCGCGCCCGAGAGGGGCGGGCAGCTTTCTTT. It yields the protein CASSRAREGRAAFF.

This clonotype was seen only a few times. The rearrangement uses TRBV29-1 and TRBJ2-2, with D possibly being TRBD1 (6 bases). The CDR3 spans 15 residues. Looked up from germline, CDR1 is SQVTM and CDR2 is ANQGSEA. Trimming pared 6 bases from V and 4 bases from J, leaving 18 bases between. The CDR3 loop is CSVRDNNDGTGELFF. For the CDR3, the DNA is TGCAGCGTCCGGGACAACAACGATGGCACCGGGGAGCTGTTTTTT.

The CDR3, as DNA: TGCAGCGTTCGATCGCGAAGTAATGAGCAGTTCTTC. Translation: CSVRSRSNEQFF. The V call is TRBV29-1, the J call TRBJ2-1; unclear D gene. Per the germline V gene, CDR1 is SQVTM and CDR2 is ANQGSEA. The CDR3 has 12 amino acids. Trimming pared 5 bases from V and 7 bases from J, leaving 12 bases between.

This CDR3 is CASRDLFGANVLTF. The CDR3 DNA is TGTGCCAGTAGGGACCTTTTTGGGGCCAACGTCCTGACTTTC. The gene calls are TRBV19 and TRBJ2-6; no reliable D call. The CDR3 runs 14 residues. Looked up from germline, CDR1 is LNHDA and CDR2 is SQIVND (reference sequence). The V gene lost 6 bases and the J gene lost 3 bases, with 9 bases spanning the gap.

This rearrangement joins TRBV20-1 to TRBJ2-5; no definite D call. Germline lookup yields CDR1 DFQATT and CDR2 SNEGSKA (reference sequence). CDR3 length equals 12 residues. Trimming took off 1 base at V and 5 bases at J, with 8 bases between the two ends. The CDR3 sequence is CSARVAAETQYF. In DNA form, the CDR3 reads TGCAGTGCTAGAGTAGCTGCGGAGACCCAGTACTTC.

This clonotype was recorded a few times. As DNA, the CDR3 is TGTGCCAGCAGTCTGGGACATGACTACGAGCAGTACTTC. It specifies CASSLGHDYEQYF. The V gene is TRBV12-3 or TRBV12-4, the J gene TRBJ2-7; possibly TRBD1 for D (6 bases). Trimming took off 5 bases at V and 3 bases at J, with 11 bases between the two ends. CDR3 size: 13 residues.